The 18 T cell receptor beta chains presented below share a single source sample, sequenced in a study of cytomegalovirus exposure and HLA in healthy donors. The study ran its PCR with 60 Vbeta and 13 Jbeta primers. The assay was immunoSEQ multiplex PCR, and TCRdb's table has in-frame clones only and misses some. The top ten hold under 7% of the sample, which has 150,000 to 200,000 clones, 78% seen once. Input material: PBMCs. The receptors were gathered from a woman in her thirties in good health and CMV-seropositive.

The chain employs TRBV5-1 and TRBJ1-3; 7 nucleotides line up with TRBD1. Per germline, CDR1 SGHRS and CDR2 YFSETQ. This CDR3 region has 15 residues. The V and J ends lost 2 bases and 2 bases, in that order; junction bases with no gene match: 4. The CDR3 region is CASSLLGQTGNTIYF. DNA of the CDR3: TGCGCCAGCAGCTTACTGGGACAGACTGGAAACACCATATATTTT.

This clone has a handful of counts. The chain carries TRBV9 and TRBJ1-1, with unresolved D. CDR1 is SGDLS and CDR2 is YYNGEE in the germline V gene. CDR3 length: 16 amino acids. Trimming stripped 0 bases from V and 5 bases from J, with 17 bases between. The CDR3 loop is CASSVVAGGSGTEAFF. The CDR3 DNA reads TGTGCCAGCAGCGTAGTGGCAGGTGGGAGCGGGACTGAAGCTTTCTTT.

V is TRBV2 and J is TRBJ2-1; D remains ambiguous. The germline V and J ends were trimmed by 3 bases and 0 bases, with 9 bases remaining between them. The CDR3 is made up of 15 amino acids. The V gene's germline CDR1 is SNHLY and CDR2 FYNNEI. In DNA, the CDR3 is TGTGCCAGCAGTGAGTCGGTTAGCTCCTACAATGAGCAGTTCTTC. Amino acid sequence: CASSESVSSYNEQFF.

The chain uses TRBV4-3 and TRBJ2-1; TRBD2 might be the D (5 bases). Trimming shortened V by 0 bases and J by 3 bases, and 12 bases separated the two germline ends. The V gene's germline CDR1 is LGHNA and CDR2 YSLEER. There are 16 residues in the CDR3. CDR3 nucleotides: TGCGCCAGCAGCCAAGACGAGGGTCCCCTCTACAATGAGCAGTTCTTC. Translated, it gives CASSQDEGPLYNEQFF.

The chain joins TRBV9 to TRBJ2-1; 11 bases are a match to TRBD2. The V gene end was trimmed by 3 bases and the J gene end by 2 bases; junction bases not matched to a gene: 4. The CDR3 has 16 amino acids. Germline CDR1 is SGDLS and CDR2 is YYNGEE. The CDR3 protein is CASSALAGGPYNEQFF. CDR3 nucleotides: TGTGCCAGCAGCGCGTTAGCGGGAGGGCCCTACAATGAGCAGTTCTTC.

The gene calls are TRBV25-1 and TRBJ1-2; D is undetermined. The CDR3 loop spans 12 amino acids. Germline loops: CDR1 MGHDK, CDR2 SYGVNS. Trimming removed 5 bases at V and 4 bases at J, with 8 bases between. CDR3 bases: TGTGCCAGCAGTCCCGGTCCCTATGGCTACACCTTC. This gives the protein CASSPGPYGYTF.

There are a few counts of this clone. The chain is built from TRBV7-8 and TRBJ1-6; 7 bases map to TRBD1. The CDR3 loop spans 18 amino acids. Trimming removed 3 bases from V and 2 bases from J; junction bases left unmatched: 10. Germline CDR1 and CDR2: SGHVS and FQNEAQ. The chain's CDR3 is CASSFDRAGGTYNSPLHF. The CDR3 DNA sequence: TGTGCCAGCAGCTTTGACAGGGCCGGAGGGACCTATAATTCACCCCTCCACTTT.

This chain uses TRBV27 with TRBJ1-5; D is undetermined. In germline, CDR1 is MNHEY, CDR2 SMNVEV (reference sequence). This CDR3 is built from 14 residues. Trimming cost V 3 bases and J 10 bases, with 16 bases left between them. In DNA form, the CDR3 reads TGTGCCAGCAGTTTCCGGCTGGGCTTGGGTCCCCAGCATTTT. Protein: CASSFRLGLGPQHF.

The J gene is TRBJ2-5, the V gene TRBV5-1, with 7 bases that match TRBD2. Germline CDR1 reads SGHRS; CDR2 reads YFSETQ. Losses at the gene ends were 0 bases for V and 5 bases for J; bases not matched to a gene: 7. The CDR3 consists of 15 residues. CDR3 region: CASSLVAGEGETQYF. The CDR3 region has the DNA TGCGCCAGCAGCTTGGTGGCGGGAGAGGGTGAGACCCAGTACTTC.

The chain carries TRBV19 and TRBJ1-2; possible D gene TRBD1, 5 bases. The CDR3 spans 16 residues. Looked up from germline, CDR1 is LNHDA and CDR2 is SQIVND (reference sequence). V was trimmed by 4 bases and J by 2 bases, leaving 17 bases between them. The CDR3 coding sequence is TGTGCCAGTAGTAGCAGTCTACAGGCGACGAACTATGGCTACACCTTC. Translation gives CASSSSLQATNYGYTF.

This chain connects TRBV7-8 to TRBJ1-2; TRBD1 might be the D (5 bases). The CDR3 covers 11 residues. V dropped 5 bases and J dropped 8 bases, with 9 bases sitting between them. Per the germline V gene, CDR1 is SGHVS and CDR2 is FQNEAQ. The CDR3 coding sequence is TGTGCCAGCAGCCAGACAGCCGGCTACACCTTC. It encodes CASSQTAGYTF.

This clone turned up a few times. The chain uses TRBV11-2 and TRBJ2-1; 14 nucleotides agree with TRBD2. Germline V gene sequence: CDR1 SGHAT, CDR2 FQNNGV. The V segment lost 1 base and the J segment 13 bases; nucleotides outside the gene matches: 9. The CDR3 runs to 16 residues. CDR3 bases: TGTGCCAGCAGCTTAGTGGTGGGACTAGCGGGAGCGGGCCAGTTCTTC. It translates to CASSLVVGLAGAGQFF.

The V gene is TRBV7-9, the J gene TRBJ2-7, with 11 bases lining up with TRBD2. CDR3 length equals 15 residues. The ends lost 0 bases at V and 3 bases at J; junction bases unmatched: 1. The V gene's germline CDR1 is SEHNR and CDR2 FQNEAQ (reference sequence). The CDR3 sequence is CASSLAGTSGYEQYF. The CDR3 nucleotides read TGTGCCAGCAGCTTAGCTGGGACTAGCGGCTACGAGCAGTACTTC.

With respect to this clone: An end of the junction does not agree with germline; a read error may underlie this. Other DNA sequences in this specimen translate into the identical CDR3. The chain recombines TRBV5-4 with TRBJ1-1; D is perhaps TRBD1 (6 bases). Germline assignment: CDR1 SGHNT and CDR2 YYREEE (reference sequence). The CDR3 is 12 residues long. The DNA for the CDR3 is TGTGCCAGCAGCTTGGGGGACACCGAAGCTTTCTTT. Its protein is CASSLGDTEAFF.

The rearrangement uses TRBV28 and TRBJ2-2, with TRBD1 identical over 8 bases. The germline gives CDR1 MDHEN, CDR2 SYDVKM. V was pared by 5 bases and J by 9 bases, with 5 bases of the junction left unmatched. The CDR3 runs 13 residues. CDR3 in DNA: TGTGCCAGCAGTAGACAGGGGCGACGGGAGCTGTTTTTT. Translation gives CASSRQGRRELFF.

The chain joins TRBV6-6 to TRBJ2-7, with TRBD1 matching 8 bases. From germline, CDR1 is MNHNY and CDR2 SVGAGI (reference sequence). The CDR3 length is 15 residues. Unmatched junction bases numbered 10, after V lost 2 bases and J lost 7 bases. CDR3 in DNA: TGTGCCAGCAGTTACGTAGGACAGGGCGTCGGTGAGCAGTACTTC. Translated: CASSYVGQGVGEQYF.

The chain is built from TRBV5-4 and TRBJ1-1, with D perhaps TRBD1 (6 bases). The CDR3 totals 15 residues. V shed 2 bases and J shed 3 bases, with 14 bases lying between them. Germline V lookup: CDR1 SGHNT, CDR2 YYREEE (reference sequence). CDR3 sequence (DNA): TGTGCCAGCAGCTTTCGGAGTGCAGGGGACACTGAAGCTTTCTTT. Protein sequence: CASSFRSAGDTEAFF. The entire variable domain, with the rest obtained from reference TRBV5-4 and TRBJ1-1, is as follows: ETGVTQSPTHLIKTRGQQVTLRCSSQSGHNTVSWYQQALGQGPQFIFQYYREEENGRGNFPPRFSGLQFPNYSSELNVNALELDDSALYLCASSFRSAGDTEAFFGQGTRLTVV.

The rearrangement joins TRBV6-5 to TRBJ2-3, with a possible D match to TRBD1 (6 bases). Germline V lookup: CDR1 MNHEY, CDR2 SVGAGI. Trimming removed 0 bases at V and 5 bases at J, with 15 bases between. The CDR3 runs 16 residues. The CDR3 DNA follows: TGTGCCAGCAGTTACTCAGGAGATTCCAGGGGAGATACGCAGTATTTT. It translates to CASSYSGDSRGDTQYF.